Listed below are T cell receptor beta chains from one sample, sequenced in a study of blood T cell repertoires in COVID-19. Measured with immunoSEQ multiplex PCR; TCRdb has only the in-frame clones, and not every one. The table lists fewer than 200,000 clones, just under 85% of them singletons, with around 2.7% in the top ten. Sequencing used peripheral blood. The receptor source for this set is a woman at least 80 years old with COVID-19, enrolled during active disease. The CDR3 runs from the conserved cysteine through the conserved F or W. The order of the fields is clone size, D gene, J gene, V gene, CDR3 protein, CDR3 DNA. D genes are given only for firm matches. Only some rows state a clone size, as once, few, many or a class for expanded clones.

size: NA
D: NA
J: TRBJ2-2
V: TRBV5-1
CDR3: CASSLELGELFF
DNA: TGCGCCAGCAGCTTGGAGCTCGGGGAGCTGTTTTTT

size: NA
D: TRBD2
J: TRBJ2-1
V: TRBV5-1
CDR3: CASSLGLVPNEQFF
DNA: TGCGCCAGCAGCCTCGGACTAGTACCTAATGAGCAGTTCTTC

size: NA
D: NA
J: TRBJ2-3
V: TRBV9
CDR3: CASSRSNSDTQYF
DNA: TGTGCCAGCAGCCGATCTAACTCAGATACGCAGTATTTT

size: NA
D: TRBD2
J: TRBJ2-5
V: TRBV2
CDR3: CASTISGGGGETQYF
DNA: TGTGCCAGCACCATCAGCGGGGGCGGGGGAGAGACCCAGTACTTC

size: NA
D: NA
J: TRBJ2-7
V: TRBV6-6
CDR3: CASSYSTWLATYEQYF
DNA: TGTGCCAGCAGTTACTCGACGTGGTTAGCGACCTACGAGCAGTACTTC

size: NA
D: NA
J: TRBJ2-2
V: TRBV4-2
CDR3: CASSRPGVGELFF
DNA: TGTGCCAGCAGCCGACCAGGGGTCGGGGAGCTGTTTTTT

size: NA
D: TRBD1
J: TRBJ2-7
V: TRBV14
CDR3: CASSKGTGGPYEQYF
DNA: TGTGCCAGCAGTAAAGGGACAGGGGGACCCTACGAGCAGTACTTC

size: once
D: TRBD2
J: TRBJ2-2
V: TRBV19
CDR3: CASSIGGLAGGVNTGELFF
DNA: TGTGCCAGTAGTATAGGCGGCCTAGCGGGAGGCGTGAACACCGGGGAGCTGTTTTTT

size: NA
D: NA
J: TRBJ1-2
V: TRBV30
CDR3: CAWKQGVGYTF
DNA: TGTGCCTGGAAACAGGGCGTCGGCTACACCTTC

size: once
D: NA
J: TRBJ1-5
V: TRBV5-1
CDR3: CASSLTGNDQPQHF
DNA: TGCGCCAGCAGCCTCACGGGGAATGATCAGCCCCAGCATTTT

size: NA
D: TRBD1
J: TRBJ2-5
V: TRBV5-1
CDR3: CASSLDGGTGLTQYF
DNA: TGCGCCAGCAGCTTGGATGGGGGGACAGGACTGACCCAGTACTTC

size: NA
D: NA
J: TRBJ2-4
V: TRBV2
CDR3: CASGRRGPKNIQYF
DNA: TGTGCCAGCGGTCGGAGGGGTCCCAAAAACATTCAGTACTTC

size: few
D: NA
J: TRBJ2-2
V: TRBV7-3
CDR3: CASSFKGPSANTGELFF
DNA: TGTGCCAGCAGCTTCAAGGGGCCCTCCGCGAACACCGGGGAGCTGTTTTTT

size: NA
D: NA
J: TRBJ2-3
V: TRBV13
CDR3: CASSISRADTQYF
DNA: TGTGCCAGCAGCATCTCTAGAGCAGATACGCAGTATTTT

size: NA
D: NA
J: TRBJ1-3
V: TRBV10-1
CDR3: CATQDSVSGNTIYF
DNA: TGCGCCACCCAGGACAGCGTCTCTGGAAACACCATATATTTT

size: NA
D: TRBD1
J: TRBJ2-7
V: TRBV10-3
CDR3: CAISSGTGGRYEQYF
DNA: TGTGCCATCAGCTCCGGGACAGGCGGCCGATACGAGCAGTACTTC